This TCR beta chain was sequenced during a study of T cell responses to AZD1222 COVID-19 vaccine. TCRdb keeps only in-frame clones here, not all; method: immunoSEQ multiplex PCR. The data contain about 130,000 clones, more than 85% of them singletons. A word on this clone: What it recognizes is unknown.

The study's findings and limits: Mapped onto spike, vaccine-associated CD4 TCRs spanned it and were dominant at 160-218 and 743-854. An increase in Spike-specific TCR breadth and depth was observed after two AZD1222 doses.

Trimming removed 0 bases at V and 5 bases at J, with 10 bases between. CDR1 and CDR2 (germline): GTSNPN, SVGIG (reference sequence). The CDR3 extends over 13 amino acids. The specimen comprised peripheral blood, sampled on day 0 of AZD1222 vaccination. The receptor was derived from an adult in good health. This chain links TRBV30 with TRBJ1-2; D not resolved. For the CDR3, the DNA is TGTGCCTGGAGTGTACAAGGTTCATATGGCTACACCTTC. Protein: CAWSVQGSYGYTF.